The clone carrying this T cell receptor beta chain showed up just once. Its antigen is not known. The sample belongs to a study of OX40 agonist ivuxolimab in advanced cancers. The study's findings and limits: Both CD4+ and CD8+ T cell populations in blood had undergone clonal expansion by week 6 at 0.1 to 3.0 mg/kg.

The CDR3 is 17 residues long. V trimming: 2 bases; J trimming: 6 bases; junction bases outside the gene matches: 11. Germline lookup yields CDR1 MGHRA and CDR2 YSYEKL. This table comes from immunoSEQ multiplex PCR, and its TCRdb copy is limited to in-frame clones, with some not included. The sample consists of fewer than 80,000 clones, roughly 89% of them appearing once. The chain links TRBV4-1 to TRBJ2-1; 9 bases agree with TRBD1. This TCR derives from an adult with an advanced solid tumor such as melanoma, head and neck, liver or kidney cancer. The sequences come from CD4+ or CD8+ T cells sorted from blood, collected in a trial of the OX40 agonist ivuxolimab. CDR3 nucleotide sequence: TGCGCCAGCAGCCAAACCGCAGACAGGGGGATTTCCAATGAGCAGTTCTTC. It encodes CASSQTADRGISNEQFF.